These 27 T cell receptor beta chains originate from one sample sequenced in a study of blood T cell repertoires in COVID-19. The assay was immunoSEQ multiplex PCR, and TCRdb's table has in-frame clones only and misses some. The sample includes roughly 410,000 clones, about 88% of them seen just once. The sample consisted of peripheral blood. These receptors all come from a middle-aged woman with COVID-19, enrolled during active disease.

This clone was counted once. CDR3 residues: CASSTLMNTEAFF. The CDR3 DNA reads TGTGCCAGTAGTACCCTTATGAACACTGAAGCTTTCTTT. The rearrangement uses TRBV19 and TRBJ1-1; no firm D call. CDR3 length: 13 residues. With 4 bases removed from V and 0 bases from J, the gap between germline ends came to 6 bases. Germline V gives CDR1 LNHDA, CDR2 SQIVND (reference sequence).

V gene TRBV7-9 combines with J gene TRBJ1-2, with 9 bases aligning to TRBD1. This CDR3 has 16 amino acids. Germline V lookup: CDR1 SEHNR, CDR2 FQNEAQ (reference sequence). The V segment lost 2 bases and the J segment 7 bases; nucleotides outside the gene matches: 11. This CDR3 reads CASSLRSTGGDRGYTF. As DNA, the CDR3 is TGTGCCAGCAGCTTAAGGTCGACAGGGGGAGATCGTGGCTACACCTTC.

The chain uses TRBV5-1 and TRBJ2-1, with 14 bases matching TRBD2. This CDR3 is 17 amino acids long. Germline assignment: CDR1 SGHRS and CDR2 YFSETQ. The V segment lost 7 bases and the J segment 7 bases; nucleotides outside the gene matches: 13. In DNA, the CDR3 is TGCGCCAGCGTCCGGAGCCCCGGGACTAGCGGGAGTAATGAGCAGTTCTTC. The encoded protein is CASVRSPGTSGSNEQFF.

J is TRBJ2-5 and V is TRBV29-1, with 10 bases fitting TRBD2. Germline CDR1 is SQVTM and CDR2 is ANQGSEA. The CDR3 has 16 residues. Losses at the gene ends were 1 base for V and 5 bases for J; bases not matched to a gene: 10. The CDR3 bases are TGCAGCGTTGAAGTGCCTGCTAGCGGGGGAACGGAGACCCAGTACTTC. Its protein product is CSVEVPASGGTETQYF.

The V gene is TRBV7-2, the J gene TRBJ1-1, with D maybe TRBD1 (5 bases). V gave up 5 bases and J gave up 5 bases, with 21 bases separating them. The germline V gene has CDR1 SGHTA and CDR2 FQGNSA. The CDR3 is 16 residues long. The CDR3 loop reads CASSLTMGGPSTEAFF. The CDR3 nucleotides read TGTGCCAGCAGCCTGACCATGGGGGGTCCTTCGACTGAAGCTTTCTTT.

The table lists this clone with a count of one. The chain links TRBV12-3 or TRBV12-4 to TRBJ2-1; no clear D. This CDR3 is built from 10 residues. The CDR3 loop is CGRLYNEQFF. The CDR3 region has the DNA TGTGGGCGGCTCTACAATGAGCAGTTCTTC.

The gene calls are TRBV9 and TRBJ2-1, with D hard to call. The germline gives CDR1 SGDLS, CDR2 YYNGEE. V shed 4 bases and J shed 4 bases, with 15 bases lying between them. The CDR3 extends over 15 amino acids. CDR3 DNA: TGTGCCAGCAGCCCCCGTTCTTATGCGTACAATGAGCAGTTCTTC. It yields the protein CASSPRSYAYNEQFF.

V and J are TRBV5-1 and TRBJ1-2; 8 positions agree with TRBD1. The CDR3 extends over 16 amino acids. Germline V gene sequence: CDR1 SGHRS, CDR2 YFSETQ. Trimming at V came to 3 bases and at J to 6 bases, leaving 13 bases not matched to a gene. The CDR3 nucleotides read TGCGCCAGCAGCTCCCAAAGAACAGGGGGTATAGATGGCTACACCTTC. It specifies CASSSQRTGGIDGYTF.

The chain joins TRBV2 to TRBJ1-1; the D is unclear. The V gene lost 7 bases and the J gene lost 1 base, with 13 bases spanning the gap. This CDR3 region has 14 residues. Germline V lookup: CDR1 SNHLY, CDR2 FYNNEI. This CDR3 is CASTKVIGNTEAFF. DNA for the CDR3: TGTGCCAGCACCAAAGTTATCGGGAACACTGAAGCTTTCTTT.

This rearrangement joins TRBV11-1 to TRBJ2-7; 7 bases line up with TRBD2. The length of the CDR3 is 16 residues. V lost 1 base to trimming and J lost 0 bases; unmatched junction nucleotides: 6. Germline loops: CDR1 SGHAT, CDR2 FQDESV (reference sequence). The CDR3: CASSLELAYTSYEQYF. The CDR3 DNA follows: TGTGCCAGCAGCTTAGAACTAGCGTATACCTCCTACGAGCAGTACTTC.

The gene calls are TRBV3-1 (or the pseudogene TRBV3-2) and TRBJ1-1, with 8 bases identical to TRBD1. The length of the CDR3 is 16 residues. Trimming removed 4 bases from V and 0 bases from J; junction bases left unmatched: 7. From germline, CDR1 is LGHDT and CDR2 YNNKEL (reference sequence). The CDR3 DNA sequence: TGTGCCAGCAGCCTCCGGACAGGGTACGTGAACACTGAAGCTTTCTTT. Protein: CASSLRTGYVNTEAFF.

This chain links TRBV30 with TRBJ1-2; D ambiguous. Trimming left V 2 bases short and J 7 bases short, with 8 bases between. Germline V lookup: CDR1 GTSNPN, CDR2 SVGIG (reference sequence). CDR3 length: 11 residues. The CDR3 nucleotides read TGTGCCTGGAGTACTACGACTGGCTACACCTTC. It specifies CAWSTTTGYTF.

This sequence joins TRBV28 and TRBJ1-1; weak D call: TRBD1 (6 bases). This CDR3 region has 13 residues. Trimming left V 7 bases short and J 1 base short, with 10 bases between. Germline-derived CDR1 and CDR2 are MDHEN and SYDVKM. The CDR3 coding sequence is TGTGCCAGCAAGAAGACAGGGAACACTGAAGCTTTCTTT. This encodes CASKKTGNTEAFF. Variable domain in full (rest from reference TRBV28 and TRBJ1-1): DVKVTQSSRYLVKRTGEKVFLECVQDMDHENMFWYRQDPGLGLRLIYFSYDVKMKEKGDIPEGYSVSREKKERFSLILESASTNQTSMYLCASKKTGNTEAFFGQGTRLTVV.

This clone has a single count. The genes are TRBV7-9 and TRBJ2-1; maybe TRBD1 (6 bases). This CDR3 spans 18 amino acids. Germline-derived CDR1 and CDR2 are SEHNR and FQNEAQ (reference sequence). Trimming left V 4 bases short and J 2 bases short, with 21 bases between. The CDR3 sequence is CASSSRNSTGLPYNEQFF. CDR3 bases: TGTGCCAGCAGCTCACGCAATTCGACAGGTCTACCCTACAATGAGCAGTTCTTC. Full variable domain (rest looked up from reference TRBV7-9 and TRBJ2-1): DTGVSQNPRHKITKRGQNVTFRCDPISEHNRLYWYRQTLGQGPEFLTYFQNEAQLEKSRLLSDRFSAERPKGSFSTLEIQRTEQGDSAMYLCASSSRNSTGLPYNEQFFGPGTRLTVL.

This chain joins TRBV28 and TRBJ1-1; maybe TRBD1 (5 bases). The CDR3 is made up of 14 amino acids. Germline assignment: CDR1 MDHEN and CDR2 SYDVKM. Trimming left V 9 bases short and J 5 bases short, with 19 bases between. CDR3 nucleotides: TGTGCCAGTAGAACTTGGGGGGGGAGGACTGAAGCTTTCTTT. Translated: CASRTWGGRTEAFF.

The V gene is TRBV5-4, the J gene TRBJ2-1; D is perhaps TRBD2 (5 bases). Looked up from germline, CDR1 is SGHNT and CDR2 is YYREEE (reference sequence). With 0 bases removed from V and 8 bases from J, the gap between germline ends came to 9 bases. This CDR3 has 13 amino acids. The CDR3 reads CASSLDQEDEQFF. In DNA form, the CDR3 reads TGTGCCAGCAGCTTGGACCAGGAGGATGAGCAGTTCTTC.

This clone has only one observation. The CDR3 bases are TGTGCCAGCAGCTTAAGGGGTAATCAGCCCCAGCATTTT. Protein sequence: CASSLRGNQPQHF. The chain uses TRBV7-8 and TRBJ1-5; D perhaps matches TRBD1 (5 bases). The germline V and J ends were trimmed by 2 bases and 4 bases, with 6 bases remaining between them. The germline CDR1 and CDR2 sequences are SGHVS and FQNEAQ. This CDR3 spans 13 amino acids. The variable domain in full, completed from reference TRBV7-8 and TRBJ1-5, reads GAGVSQSPRYKVAKRGQDVALRCDPISGHVSLFWYQQALGQGPEFLTYFQNEAQLDKSGLPSDRFFAERPEGSVSTLKIQRTQQEDSAVYLCASSLRGNQPQHFGDGTRLSIL.

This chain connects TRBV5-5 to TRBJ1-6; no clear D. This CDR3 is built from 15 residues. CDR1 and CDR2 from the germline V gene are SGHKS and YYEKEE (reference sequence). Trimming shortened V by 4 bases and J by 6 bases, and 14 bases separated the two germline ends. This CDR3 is CASSPDGLFNSPLHF. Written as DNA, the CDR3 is TGTGCCAGCAGCCCAGACGGACTTTTTAATTCACCCCTCCACTTT.

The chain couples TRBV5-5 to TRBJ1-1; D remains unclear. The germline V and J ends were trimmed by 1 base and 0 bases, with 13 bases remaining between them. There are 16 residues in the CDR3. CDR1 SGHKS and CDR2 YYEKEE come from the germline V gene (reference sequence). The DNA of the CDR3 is TGTGCCAGCAGCTTGTTTTCGGGGATAATGAACACTGAAGCTTTCTTT. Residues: CASSLFSGIMNTEAFF.

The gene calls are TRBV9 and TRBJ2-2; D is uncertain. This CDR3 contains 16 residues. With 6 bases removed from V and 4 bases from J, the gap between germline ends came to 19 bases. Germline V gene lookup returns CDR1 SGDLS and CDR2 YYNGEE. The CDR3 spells CASTTATMTGTGELFF. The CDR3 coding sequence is TGTGCCAGCACAACGGCTACTATGACGGGCACCGGGGAGCTGTTTTTT.

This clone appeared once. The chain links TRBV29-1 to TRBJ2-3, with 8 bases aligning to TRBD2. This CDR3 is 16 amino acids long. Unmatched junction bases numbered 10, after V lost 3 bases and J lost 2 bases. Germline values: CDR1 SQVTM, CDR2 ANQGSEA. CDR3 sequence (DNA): TGCAGCGTTGATCGCGGCGGGGGGCCCTACACAGATACGCAGTATTTT. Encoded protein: CSVDRGGGPYTDTQYF.

The DNA for the CDR3 is TGTGCCAGCAGCTTGGCGGGATTTGGCGAAAAACTGTTTTTT. Amino acid sequence: CASSLAGFGEKLFF. The chain has TRBV5-5 and TRBJ1-4; D gene ambiguous. CDR3 length equals 14 residues. Trimming stripped 0 bases from V and 8 bases from J, with 11 bases between. The V gene's germline CDR1 is SGHKS and CDR2 YYEKEE (reference sequence). Combining the CDR3 with reference TRBV5-5 and TRBJ1-4 gives the whole variable domain DAGVTQSPTHLIKTRGQQVTLRCSPISGHKSVSWYQQVLGQGPQFIFQYYEKEERGRGNFPDRFSARQFPNYSSELNVNALLLGDSALYLCASSLAGFGEKLFFGSGTQLSVL.

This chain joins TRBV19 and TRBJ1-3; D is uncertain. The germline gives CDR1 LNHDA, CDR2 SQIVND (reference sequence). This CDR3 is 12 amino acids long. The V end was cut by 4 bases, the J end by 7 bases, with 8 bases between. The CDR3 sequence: CASSSPGNTIYF. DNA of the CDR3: TGTGCCAGTAGTAGTCCGGGTAACACCATATATTTT.

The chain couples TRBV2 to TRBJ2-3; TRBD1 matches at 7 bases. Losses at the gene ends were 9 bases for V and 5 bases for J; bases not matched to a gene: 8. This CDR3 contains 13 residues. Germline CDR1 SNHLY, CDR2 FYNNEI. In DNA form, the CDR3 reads TGTGCCAGTACGGGACAGTCTAGAGATACGCAGTATTTT. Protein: CASTGQSRDTQYF.

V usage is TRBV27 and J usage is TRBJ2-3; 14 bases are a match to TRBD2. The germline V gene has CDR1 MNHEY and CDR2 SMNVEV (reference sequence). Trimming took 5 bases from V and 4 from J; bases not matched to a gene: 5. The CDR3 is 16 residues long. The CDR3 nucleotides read TGTGCCAGCAGTCCAGGGACTAGCGGGAGATCAGATACGCAGTATTTT. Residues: CASSPGTSGRSDTQYF.

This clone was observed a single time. CDR3 amino acids: CASSLVSGQLNTEAFF. The CDR3 nucleotides are TGCGCCAGCAGCTTGGTCTCTGGACAGTTGAACACTGAAGCTTTCTTT. V is TRBV5-1 and J is TRBJ1-1, with D tentatively TRBD1 (6 bases). V dropped 0 bases and J dropped 0 bases, with 12 bases sitting between them. The CDR3 runs to 16 residues. The V gene's germline CDR1 is SGHRS and CDR2 YFSETQ.

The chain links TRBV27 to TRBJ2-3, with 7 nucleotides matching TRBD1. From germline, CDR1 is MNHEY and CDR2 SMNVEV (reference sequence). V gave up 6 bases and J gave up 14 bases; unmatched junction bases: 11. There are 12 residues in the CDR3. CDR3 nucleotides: TGTGCCAGCAGCCCCGGGACAGCCGTTAGGTATTTT. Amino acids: CASSPGTAVRYF.